One T cell receptor (beta chain) is described in this entry. Its antigen is unknown. This sample stems from a study of cytomegalovirus exposure and HLA in healthy donors. The CDR3 covers 15 residues. From germline, CDR1 is SGHRS and CDR2 YFSETQ. V lost 0 bases, J lost 4 bases, and 13 bases lay in between. PCR involved 60 Vbeta and 13 Jbeta primers. Original handling: Later, an analysis found 65 million to 85 million unique TCR beta chains, and 9.5 million to 12 million of these were shared. Data came from immunoSEQ multiplex PCR; TCRdb stores just in-frame clones and leaves some out. V and J calls plus clone size are reproduced from that table; the DNA served to infer D and trimming. The sample shows some 100,000 clones, over 60% of them seen only once. General study points: Earlier analysis found most TCR beta V segments productive about 87% or about 30% of the time. Equally common other TCR beta chains were less clonally expanded than HLA-associated ones, a later analysis found. Accounts indicate the classifier identified cytomegalovirus status with strong specificity and sensitivity.

Sequencing was carried out using PBMCs. The sequence was obtained from a woman aged 40 to 50 in good health and CMV-seropositive. The V call is TRBV5-1, the J call TRBJ1-1, with D perhaps TRBD1 (6 bases). This chain's CDR3 is CASSLVGGGGTEAFF. The CDR3 DNA follows: TGCGCCAGCAGCTTGGTTGGGGGCGGGGGCACTGAAGCTTTCTTT.